This TCR beta chain appears in the sequencing data of a study of blood T cell repertoires in COVID-19 (TCRdb year 2020). With respect to the entire study: Collaborator samples came from the United States, Italy and Spain and covered acute and convalescent phases of COVID-19. The prospective study material was composed of cDNA or gDNA derived from T cells, B-cell-depleted T cells, or PBMCs. Deeply sampled blood TCRbeta repertoires from subjects exposed to, actively infected with, or recovered from COVID-19 were included in the dataset. The repertoires were released in a freely available public database intended as a resource for research on the immune response to SARS-CoV-2. The samples were drawn from two sources: the first 160 participants of the ongoing ImmuneRACE study, and fewer than 1,500 subjects contributed by 6 global collaborators. Sample metadata almost always included a de-identified subject ID, COVID-19 status, age in years and sex. Where available, HLA class I and class II types were taken from metadata supplied by the sample provider and were not determined by assay-based typing. What the authors observed across the whole study: How much clinical and demographic metadata was included differed by source and by participant, and the metadata was provided uncurated.

At one collaborating source in Seattle, patients were enrolled during active infection and were followed longitudinally through the course of disease. Collaborating institutions collected whole blood in K2EDTA tubes following their own protocols. Collaborator samples were shipped for TCRbeta analysis as frozen whole blood, isolated PBMCs, or DNA extracted from either sample type. TCRbeta CDR3 regions were amplified from genomic DNA by means of the immunoSEQ Assay, a bias-controlled multiplex PCR. Concerning the study's data processing: Within the assay, amplification of reference gene primers was used to estimate how many nucleated cells each sample contained. To quantify the absolute abundance of each unique TCRbeta CDR3 rearrangement, sequence reads were collapsed and filtered. For each sample, productive Simpson clonality was calculated by taking the square root of Simpson's diversity index across productive rearrangements. Imported from immuneACCESS, the table was reduced by TCRdb to in-frame sequences with V and J called. These copies leave out some clones; in studies compared against another copy, an unresolved V gene accounts for under half, and the cause of the remainder is not known. That table furnishes V, J and clone size, whereas the DNA furnished D and trimming. The sample table shows fewer than 700,000 clones, and about 89% are seen once. Less than 9% of the sample is taken by the ten largest.

Reading the germline V gene gives CDR1 MNHEY and CDR2 SVGAGI. The CDR3 starts with the cysteine, ends with the phenylalanine, and has 15 residues. Of all the DNA, just the CDR3 is kept, 45 bases in frame from base 1. Deletion took 5 bases off V and 0 bases off J, with a span of 11 bases between the germline ends. In the case of this clone: The target of this receptor is not known. No base quality values were provided; no much bigger clone lies one nucleotide off.

The sample taken for sequencing was peripheral blood. The sequence was obtained from a woman aged 45-65 years with COVID-19, enrolled during active disease. The rearranged segments are TRBV6-5 and TRBJ1-3; TRBD1 is possibly the D segment (5 matching bases). In nucleotides, the sequence is TGTGCCAGCAGTCGGGGGGTCGCCTCTGGAAACACCATATATTTT. This yields the protein CASSRGVASGNTIYF.